These 8 T cell receptor beta chains were all obtained from the same sample, sequenced in a study of blood T cell repertoires in COVID-19. Assay used: immunoSEQ multiplex PCR; TCRdb lists only in-frame clones, some missing. The repertoire holds around 45,000 clones, roughly 82% seen once, with 20% to 25% in the top ten. The sequenced sample was peripheral blood. The receptors originated from a woman aged 60-70 years with acute or convalescent COVID-19.

The chain has TRBV12-3 or TRBV12-4 and TRBJ1-5, with D unclear. The CDR3 extends over 11 amino acids. V was pared by 8 bases and J by 3 bases, with 5 bases between. CDR3 loop: CASGPNQPQHF. In nucleotides, the CDR3 is TGTGCCAGCGGGCCCAATCAGCCCCAGCATTTT.

The V call is TRBV27, the J call TRBJ2-7; the D is unclear. This CDR3 comprises 14 residues. Germline V gene lookup returns CDR1 MNHEY and CDR2 SMNVEV (reference sequence). V lost 5 bases and J lost 3, with 14 bases in between. CDR3 DNA sequence: TGTGCCAGCAGTCCTGGCGCAGGCTTCTACGAGCAGTACTTC. Its protein is CASSPGAGFYEQYF.

The V call is TRBV18, the J call TRBJ1-3; D not certain. The CDR3 covers 15 residues. CDR1 is KGHSH and CDR2 is LQKENI in the germline V gene. With 2 bases removed from V and 0 bases from J, the gap between germline ends came to 8 bases. CDR3 sequence (DNA): TGTGCCAGCTCACCAGAGGGCTACTCTGGAAACACCATATATTTT. It is translated as CASSPEGYSGNTIYF.

The chain joins TRBV7-2 to TRBJ2-7; possibly TRBD1 for D (8 bases). Trimming left V 5 bases short and J 11 bases short, with 25 bases between. The CDR3 has 15 residues. Germline CDR1 and CDR2: SGHTA and FQGNSA. Written as DNA, the CDR3 is TGTGCCAGCAGCCCCCAGGGGGCTGTGGGGGGGTTTGAGTACTTC. Amino acid sequence: CASSPQGAVGGFEYF.

The J gene is TRBJ2-1, the V gene TRBV24-1; D not resolved. Germline V gene sequence: CDR1 KGHDR, CDR2 SFDVKD. This CDR3 is 16 amino acids long. V gave up 0 bases and J gave up 4 bases, with 12 bases separating them. CDR3 DNA: TGTGCCACCAGTGATTTGAGAGGCGGTGGGTACAATGAGCAGTTCTTC. It specifies CATSDLRGGGYNEQFF.

This clone occurred once. V is TRBV7-2 and J is TRBJ2-3; the D gene is possibly TRBD2 (6 bases). This CDR3 region has 16 residues. The germline V gene has CDR1 SGHTA and CDR2 FQGNSA. V gave up 5 bases and J gave up 2 bases, with 17 bases separating them. CDR3 sequence: CASSPVAGTNTDTQYF. CDR3 in DNA: TGTGCCAGCAGCCCTGTGGCGGGGACGAACACAGATACGCAGTATTTT. Drawing the rest from reference TRBV7-2 and TRBJ2-3, the complete variable domain is GAGVSQSPSNKVTEKGKDVELRCDPISGHTALYWYRQSLGQGLEFLIYFQGNSAPDKSGLPSDRFSAERTGGSVSTLTIQRTQQEDSAVYLCASSPVAGTNTDTQYFGPGTRLTVL.

The chain combines TRBV7-8 with TRBJ2-1; 7 bases align to TRBD2. With V trimmed by 5 bases and J by 9 bases, 4 bases remained unmatched. CDR3 length: 12 amino acids. The germline V gene has CDR1 SGHVS and CDR2 FQNEAQ. The CDR3 region is CASSQTGGEQFF. As DNA, the CDR3 is TGTGCCAGCAGCCAGACGGGGGGTGAGCAGTTCTTC.

The rearrangement uses TRBV6-4 and TRBJ1-5; D call uncertain. Germline loops: CDR1 MRHNA, CDR2 SNTAGT. The CDR3 sequence is 13 residues long. Trimming removed 8 bases at V and 6 bases at J, with 14 bases between. The CDR3, as DNA: TGTGCCAGCCCTGGGCCGAACCTTCAGCCCCAGCATTTT. Translation: CASPGPNLQPQHF.